Below, 5 T cell receptor beta chains from the same sample are listed, as sequenced in a study of OX40 agonist ivuxolimab in advanced cancers. The data were produced by immunoSEQ multiplex PCR, yet TCRdb's version contains in-frame clones alone and is incomplete. The table shows approximately 60,000 clones, with about 90% occurring only once. The source material was CD4+ or CD8+ T cells sorted from blood, sampled in a trial of the OX40 agonist ivuxolimab. The receptors originated from an adult with an advanced solid tumor such as melanoma, head and neck, liver or kidney cancer.

The rearrangement joins TRBV5-1 to TRBJ1-3; tentative D call: TRBD1 (5 bases). CDR3 length: 17 residues. V lost 0 bases and J lost 4, with 17 bases in between. Germline V gene data show CDR1 as SGHRS and CDR2 as YFSETQ. The CDR3 DNA sequence: TGCGCCAGCAGCTTGGTTGGGACCAGGGTATCGGGAAACACCATATATTTT. Its translation is CASSLVGTRVSGNTIYF.

The chain couples TRBV10-1 to TRBJ2-4; maybe TRBD1 (6 bases). CDR3 length: 17 amino acids. Looked up from germline, CDR1 is WNHNN and CDR2 is SYGVQD (reference sequence). Trimming stripped 2 bases from V and 0 bases from J, with 14 bases between. The DNA of the CDR3 is TGCGCCAGCAGTGAGCCGGACAGCCTACTAGCCAAAAACATTCAGTACTTC. This translates into CASSEPDSLLAKNIQYF.

The J gene is TRBJ2-5, the V gene TRBV6-5, with 14 nucleotides matching TRBD2. There are 16 residues in the CDR3. Looked up from germline, CDR1 is MNHEY and CDR2 is SVGAGI. V shed 4 bases, J shed 5 bases, and the junction held 6 bases outside the gene matches. Here the CDR3 DNA reads TGTGCCAGCAGTTCAGGACTAGCGGGAGGAGGGGAGACCCAGTACTTC. As protein: CASSSGLAGGGETQYF.

This chain uses TRBV19 with TRBJ1-2; the D is unclear. V shed 4 bases and J shed 8 bases, with 17 bases lying between them. The germline CDR1 and CDR2 sequences are LNHDA and SQIVND (reference sequence). The CDR3 totals 14 residues. The CDR3, as DNA: TGTGCCAGTAGTAGCCCCCCCCCGGGAGGGGGCTACACCTTC. Protein product: CASSSPPPGGGYTF.

The chain joins TRBV6-1 to TRBJ1-2; D is unclear. V dropped 7 bases and J dropped 5 bases, with 17 bases sitting between them. The CDR3 sequence is 14 residues long. Germline V gene lookup returns CDR1 MNHNS and CDR2 SASEGT. Here the CDR3 reads CASKGAGIRYGYTF. CDR3 nucleotides: TGTGCCAGCAAGGGAGCGGGGATAAGATATGGCTACACCTTC.